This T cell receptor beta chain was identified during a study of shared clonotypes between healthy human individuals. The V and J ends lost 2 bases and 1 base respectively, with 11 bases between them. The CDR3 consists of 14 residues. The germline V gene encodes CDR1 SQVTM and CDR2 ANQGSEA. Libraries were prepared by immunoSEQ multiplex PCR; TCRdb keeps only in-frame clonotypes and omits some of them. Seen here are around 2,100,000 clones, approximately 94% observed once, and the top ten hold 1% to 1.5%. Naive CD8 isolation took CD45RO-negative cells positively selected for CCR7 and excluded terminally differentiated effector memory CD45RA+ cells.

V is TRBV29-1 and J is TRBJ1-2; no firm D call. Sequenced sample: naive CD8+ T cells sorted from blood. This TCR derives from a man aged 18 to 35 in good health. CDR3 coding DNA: TGCAGCGTTGAAACTCTTGGGCATAACTATGGCTACACCTTC. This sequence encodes CSVETLGHNYGYTF.